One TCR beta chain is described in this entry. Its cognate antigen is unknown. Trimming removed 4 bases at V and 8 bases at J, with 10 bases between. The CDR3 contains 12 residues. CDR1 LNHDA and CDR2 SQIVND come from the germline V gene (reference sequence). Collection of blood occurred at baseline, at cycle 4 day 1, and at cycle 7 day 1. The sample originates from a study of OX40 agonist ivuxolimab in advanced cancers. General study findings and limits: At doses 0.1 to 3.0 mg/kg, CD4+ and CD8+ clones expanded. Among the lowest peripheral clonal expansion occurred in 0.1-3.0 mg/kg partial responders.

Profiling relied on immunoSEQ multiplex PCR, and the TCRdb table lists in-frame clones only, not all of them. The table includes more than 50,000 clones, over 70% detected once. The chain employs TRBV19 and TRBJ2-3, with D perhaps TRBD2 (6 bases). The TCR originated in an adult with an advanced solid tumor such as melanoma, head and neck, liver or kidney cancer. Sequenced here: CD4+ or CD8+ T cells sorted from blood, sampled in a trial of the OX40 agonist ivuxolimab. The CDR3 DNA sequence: TGTGCCAGTAGTAACCCGGGACTTACGCAGTATTTT. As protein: CASSNPGLTQYF. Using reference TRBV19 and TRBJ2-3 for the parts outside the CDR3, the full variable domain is DGGITQSPKYLFRKEGQNVTLSCEQNLNHDAMYWYRQDPGQGLRLIYYSQIVNDFQKGDIAEGYSVSREKKESFPLTVTSAQKNPTAFYLCASSNPGLTQYFGPGTRLTVL.